The 15 T cell receptor beta chains given below trace back to one sample, sequenced in a study of OX40 agonist ivuxolimab in advanced cancers. The table came from immunoSEQ multiplex PCR; TCRdb's copy has only in-frame clones and leaves some out. This table has nearly 50,000 clones, roughly three quarters appearing once. The sample here was CD4+ or CD8+ T cells sorted from blood, taken in a trial of the OX40 agonist ivuxolimab. These receptors were collected from an adult with an advanced solid tumor such as melanoma, head and neck, liver or kidney cancer.

The J gene is TRBJ2-5, the V gene TRBV19, with 9 bases identical to TRBD1. The V gene's germline CDR1 is LNHDA and CDR2 SQIVND (reference sequence). The CDR3 is 17 amino acids. V dropped 3 bases and J dropped 2; count of bases not matched to a gene: 10. The CDR3 sequence: CASSMWGQGGSQETQYF. The CDR3 bases are TGTGCCAGTAGTATGTGGGGACAGGGTGGTTCGCAAGAGACCCAGTACTTC.

This clone was seen a single time. The chain joins TRBV19 to TRBJ2-6; weak D call: TRBD1 (6 bases). V lost 6 bases to trimming and J lost 3 bases, with 12 bases between them. Germline CDR1 reads LNHDA; CDR2 reads SQIVND (reference sequence). This CDR3 region has 15 residues. For the CDR3, the DNA is TGTGCCAGTAGCGGAACAGGGCATGGGGCCAACGTCCTGACTTTC. It is translated as CASSGTGHGANVLTF.

The CDR3 loop is CAISDGDSYEQYF. DNA of the CDR3: TGTGCCATCAGTGACGGAGACAGTTACGAGCAGTACTTC. The chain recombines TRBV10-3 with TRBJ2-7, with a tentative D call TRBD1 (5 bases). CDR3 size: 13 residues. Germline CDR1 reads ENHRY; CDR2 reads SYGVKD. V was shortened by 3 bases and J by 4 bases, with 10 bases between the two germline ends.

CDR3 sequence (DNA): TGTGCCAGCAGTTACTGGACGGGAGCCAAAGAGCAGTACTTC. It translates to CASSYWTGAKEQYF. The chain has TRBV6-6 and TRBJ2-7; possible D gene TRBD2, 6 bases. V lost 1 base, J lost 7 bases, and 14 bases lay in between. The CDR3 loop spans 14 amino acids. Germline V gene lookup returns CDR1 MNHNY and CDR2 SVGAGI (reference sequence).

This clone turned up a few times. This rearrangement joins TRBV7-8 to TRBJ2-1; TRBD2 matches at 12 bases. V gave up 7 bases and J gave up 9 bases; unmatched junction bases: 13. The CDR3 contains 16 residues. Germline CDR1 SGHVS, CDR2 FQNEAQ. CDR3 nucleotides: TGTGCCAGCACCATCCTGACTAGCGGGAGAGGAAGTGAGCAGTTCTTC. It encodes CASTILTSGRGSEQFF.

The gene calls are TRBV5-1 and TRBJ2-3; D is uncertain. Trimming took off 0 bases at V and 4 bases at J, with 0 bases between the two ends. This CDR3 region has 11 residues. Germline CDR1 SGHRS, CDR2 YFSETQ. The CDR3 loop is CASSLADTQYF. CDR3 DNA sequence: TGCGCCAGCAGCTTGGCAGATACGCAGTATTTT.

The CDR3 sequence is CASSYLAAEYEQYF. CDR3 in DNA: TGTGCCAGCAGTTATTTGGCAGCCGAATACGAGCAGTACTTC. This chain uses TRBV6-6 with TRBJ2-7; D unclear. Germline CDR1 is MNHNY and CDR2 is SVGAGI (reference sequence). V was clipped by 3 bases and J by 4 bases, with 13 bases between them. The CDR3 has 14 residues.

The J gene is TRBJ2-7, the V gene TRBV29-1; TRBD1 might be the D (6 bases). Germline CDR1 and CDR2: SQVTM and ANQGSEA. V lost 4 bases to trimming and J lost 6 bases, with 13 bases between them. CDR3 length: 12 residues. CDR3 in DNA: TGCAGCGTTGGGGGCCCAGGGGTCGAGCAGTACTTC. The encoded protein is CSVGGPGVEQYF.

The V call is TRBV28, the J call TRBJ1-1, with 7 bases fitting TRBD1. Trimming took 1 base from V and 0 from J; bases not matched to a gene: 14. Germline CDR1 and CDR2: MDHEN and SYDVKM. There are 19 residues in the CDR3. The CDR3 reads CASSLYPPGQKILNTEAFF. CDR3 DNA: TGTGCCAGCAGTTTATATCCCCCGGGACAGAAAATCTTGAACACTGAAGCTTTCTTT.

The rearrangement links TRBV2 to TRBJ2-1; D gene ambiguous. The CDR3 extends over 10 amino acids. The V gene's germline CDR1 is SNHLY and CDR2 FYNNEI. Trimming shortened V by 6 bases and J by 5 bases, and 2 bases separated the two germline ends. Written as DNA, the CDR3 is TGTGCCAGCAGACACAATGAGCAGTTCTTC. This encodes CASRHNEQFF.

This clone was seen once. The rearrangement links TRBV14 to TRBJ2-5; D gene ambiguous. The germline gives CDR1 SGHDN, CDR2 FVKESK. The CDR3 has 16 residues. The V and J ends lost 4 bases and 1 base respectively, with 16 bases between them. CDR3 loop: CASSPRYHLAQETQYF. In DNA form, the CDR3 reads TGTGCCAGCAGCCCCCGATATCACCTTGCCCAAGAGACCCAGTACTTC.

This chain links TRBV19 with TRBJ1-2; 7 nucleotides agree with TRBD1. CDR3 length: 14 amino acids. Trimming took 4 bases from V and 5 from J; bases not matched to a gene: 7. Germline V CDR1 and CDR2: LNHDA, SQIVND (reference sequence). Written as DNA, the CDR3 is TGTGCCAGTAGTACCGCAGGGGGGGAATATGGCTACACCTTC. It translates to CASSTAGGEYGYTF.

This rearrangement joins TRBV10-1 to TRBJ2-5; D is undetermined. The CDR3 sequence is 15 residues long. Germline CDR1 reads WNHNN; CDR2 reads SYGVQD (reference sequence). V lost 5 bases and J 1 base, leaving 14 bases between the germline ends. The CDR3 bases are TGCGCCAGCAGTACGGAGAGAGGAAGCCAAGAGACCCAGTACTTC. Translated, it gives CASSTERGSQETQYF.

The V call is TRBV4-3, the J call TRBJ2-7; D possibly uses TRBD1 or TRBD2 (5 bases each). The CDR3 is 15 residues long. Germline CDR1 LGHNA, CDR2 YSLEER. The ends were cut back, 0 bases at V and 3 bases at J, with 12 bases in the middle. The CDR3 nucleotides read TGCGCCAGCAGCCAAGATTGGGGGTACCACTACGAGCAGTACTTC. As protein: CASSQDWGYHYEQYF.

In its sample, this clone was seen a few times. This sequence joins TRBV5-1 and TRBJ1-1; TRBD1 matches at 9 bases. V shed 0 bases, J shed 4 bases, and the junction held 4 bases outside the gene matches. This CDR3 comprises 15 residues. Germline CDR1 SGHRS, CDR2 YFSETQ. The CDR3 DNA is TGCGCCAGCAGCTTGGCCGGACAGGGGCTCACTGAAGCTTTCTTT. Protein sequence: CASSLAGQGLTEAFF.